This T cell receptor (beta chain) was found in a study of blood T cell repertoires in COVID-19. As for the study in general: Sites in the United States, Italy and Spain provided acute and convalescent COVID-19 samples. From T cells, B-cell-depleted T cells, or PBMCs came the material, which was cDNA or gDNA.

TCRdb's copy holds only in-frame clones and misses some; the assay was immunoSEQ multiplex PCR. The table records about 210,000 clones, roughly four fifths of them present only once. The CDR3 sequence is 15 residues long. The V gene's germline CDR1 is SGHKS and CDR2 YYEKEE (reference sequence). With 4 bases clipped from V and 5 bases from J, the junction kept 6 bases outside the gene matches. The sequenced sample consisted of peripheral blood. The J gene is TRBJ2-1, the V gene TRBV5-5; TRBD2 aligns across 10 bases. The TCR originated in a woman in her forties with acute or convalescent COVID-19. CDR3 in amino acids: CASSRAGGPDNEQFF. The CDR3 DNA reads TGTGCCAGCAGCAGAGCGGGGGGGCCCGACAATGAGCAGTTCTTC.